This is a list of T cell receptor beta chains from one sample in a study of blood T cells in healthy people across ages. Using its own MiXCR run on the 5' RACE reads, TCRdb lists one record per CDR3 protein. The sample yields some 900,000 distinct CDR3 sequences, roughly 50% seen once. Material for sequencing was blood. These receptors came from a young man in good health. CDR3s include the opening cysteine and the closing phenylalanine or tryptophan. D genes are given only for firm matches. Clone sizes are given selectively: once, few, many, or a class where the clone is expanded.

v_gene: TRBV12-3/TRBV12-4
j_gene: TRBJ1-5
d_gene: .
abundance: .
CDR3aa: CASRAPSGGAGQPQHF
CDR3nt: TGTGCCAGCAGGGCGCCCTCCGGGGGCGCAGGTCAGCCCCAGCATTTT

v_gene: TRBV7-9
j_gene: TRBJ2-1
d_gene: .
abundance: few
CDR3aa: CASSYLTDEQFF
CDR3nt: TGTGCCAGCAGCTACCTAACCGATGAGCAGTTCTTC

v_gene: TRBV25-1
j_gene: TRBJ2-5
d_gene: TRBD1
abundance: .
CDR3aa: CASSLRTGGPRETQYF
CDR3nt: TGTGCCAGCAGTTTACGGACAGGGGGCCCTAGGGAGACCCAGTACTTC

v_gene: TRBV7-2
j_gene: TRBJ1-2
d_gene: TRBD1
abundance: .
CDR3aa: CASSLETGPLYDRGYTF
CDR3nt: TGTGCCAGCAGCTTAGAGACAGGGCCTCTATACGATAGAGGCTACACCTTC

v_gene: TRBV19
j_gene: TRBJ2-5
d_gene: .
abundance: few
CDR3aa: CASKGQGNQETQYF
CDR3nt: TGTGCCAGTAAGGGGCAGGGCAACCAAGAGACCCAGTACTTC

v_gene: TRBV29-1
j_gene: TRBJ2-3
d_gene: .
abundance: .
CDR3aa: CSVSGTVDTDTQYF
CDR3nt: TGCAGCGTTTCGGGGACGGTGGACACAGATACGCAGTATTTT

v_gene: TRBV12-3/TRBV12-4
j_gene: TRBJ1-2
d_gene: .
abundance: many
CDR3aa: CASSLREFDGYTF
CDR3nt: TGTGCCAGCAGTTTAAGGGAGTTTGATGGCTACACCTTC

v_gene: TRBV6-6
j_gene: TRBJ2-1
d_gene: .
abundance: .
CDR3aa: CASSATGGAYNEQFF
CDR3nt: TGTGCCAGCAGTGCCACAGGTGGGGCCTACAATGAGCAGTTCTTC

v_gene: TRBV4-3
j_gene: TRBJ2-1
d_gene: TRBD2
abundance: .
CDR3aa: CASSATGTMYNEQFF
CDR3nt: TGCGCCAGCAGCGCTACCGGGACTATGTACAATGAGCAGTTCTTC

v_gene: TRBV5-1
j_gene: TRBJ1-2
d_gene: .
abundance: .
CDR3aa: CASSEQGPPRYGYTF
CDR3nt: TGCGCCAGCAGCGAACAGGGTCCCCCTAGATATGGCTACACCTTC

v_gene: TRBV6-6
j_gene: TRBJ2-5
d_gene: .
abundance: .
CDR3aa: CASSYEGGFYGETQYF
CDR3nt: TGTGCCAGCAGTTACGAAGGGGGTTTTTATGGAGAGACCCAGTACTTC

v_gene: TRBV18
j_gene: TRBJ2-5
d_gene: .
abundance: few
CDR3aa: CASSPSGYNEQYF
CDR3nt: TGTGCCAGCTCACCCTCCGGATACAATGAGCAGTACTTC

v_gene: TRBV12-3/TRBV12-4
j_gene: TRBJ2-3
d_gene: TRBD1
abundance: once
CDR3aa: CASSLGGTGTYF
CDR3nt: TGTGCCAGCAGTTTAGGGGGGACAGGAACGTATTTT

v_gene: TRBV6-6
j_gene: TRBJ2-1
d_gene: .
abundance: .
CDR3aa: CASSNPLTGDEQFF
CDR3nt: TGTGCCAGCAGTAACCCCCTGACGGGTGATGAGCAGTTCTTC

v_gene: TRBV18
j_gene: TRBJ2-5
d_gene: .
abundance: many
CDR3aa: CASSPLAEETQYF
CDR3nt: TGTGCCAGCTCACCACTAGCGGAAGAGACCCAGTACTTC

v_gene: TRBV27
j_gene: TRBJ2-5
d_gene: TRBD2
abundance: .
CDR3aa: CASSSGLAGLETQYF
CDR3nt: TGTGCCAGCAGTTCCGGACTAGCGGGGTTGGAGACCCAGTACTTC

v_gene: TRBV20-1
j_gene: TRBJ2-1
d_gene: TRBD2
abundance: many
CDR3aa: CSAGGTSGFEQFF
CDR3nt: TGCAGTGCCGGGGGGACTAGCGGGTTTGAGCAGTTCTTC

v_gene: TRBV12-3/TRBV12-4
j_gene: TRBJ2-5
d_gene: TRBD2
abundance: many
CDR3aa: CASRPTGTSAETQYF
CDR3nt: TGTGCCAGCAGACCAACCGGGACTAGCGCGGAGACCCAGTACTTC

v_gene: TRBV5-1
j_gene: TRBJ2-3
d_gene: TRBD1
abundance: .
CDR3aa: CASSTGQVRTDTQYF
CDR3nt: TGCGCCAGCAGTACTGGACAGGTCCGCACAGATACGCAGTATTTT

v_gene: TRBV28
j_gene: TRBJ2-1
d_gene: .
abundance: .
CDR3aa: CASSLPWGPWEYNEQFF
CDR3nt: TGTGCCAGCAGCCTACCATGGGGCCCGTGGGAGTACAATGAGCAGTTCTTC

v_gene: TRBV4-1
j_gene: TRBJ1-4
d_gene: .
abundance: .
CDR3aa: CASSSQWPRVGNEKLFF
CDR3nt: TGCGCCAGCAGCTCTCAATGGCCGAGGGTAGGGAATGAAAAACTGTTTTTT

v_gene: TRBV19
j_gene: TRBJ1-5
d_gene: TRBD1
abundance: few
CDR3aa: CASSIAGTVYSNQPQHF
CDR3nt: TGTGCCAGTAGTATTGCCGGGACAGTGTATAGCAATCAGCCCCAGCATTTT

v_gene: TRBV25-1
j_gene: TRBJ2-7
d_gene: TRBD1
abundance: few
CDR3aa: CASSTKRQGYPGEQYF
CDR3nt: TGTGCCAGCAGTACAAAACGACAGGGTTACCCTGGCGAGCAGTACTTC

v_gene: TRBV4-1
j_gene: TRBJ1-4
d_gene: .
abundance: .
CDR3aa: CASSRTGLGSTFEKLFF
CDR3nt: TGCGCCAGCAGCCGAACCGGACTGGGATCCACCTTCGAAAAACTGTTTTTT

v_gene: TRBV6-5
j_gene: TRBJ2-7
d_gene: .
abundance: few
CDR3aa: CASRRAKEGEQYF
CDR3nt: TGTGCCAGCAGAAGGGCCAAAGAGGGTGAGCAGTACTTC

v_gene: TRBV12-3/TRBV12-4
j_gene: TRBJ2-7
d_gene: TRBD1
abundance: many
CDR3aa: CASSVRQGSHEQYF
CDR3nt: TGTGCCAGCAGTGTCCGACAGGGGAGCCACGAGCAGTACTTC

v_gene: TRBV9
j_gene: TRBJ1-2
d_gene: TRBD1
abundance: .
CDR3aa: CAGSAGTETNNYGYTF
CDR3nt: TGTGCCGGCAGCGCAGGGACAGAAACAAATAACTATGGCTACACCTTC

v_gene: TRBV29-1
j_gene: TRBJ1-2
d_gene: TRBD1
abundance: .
CDR3aa: CSAIMATGDGYTF
CDR3nt: TGCAGCGCTATAATGGCGACAGGGGATGGCTACACCTTC

v_gene: TRBV4-2
j_gene: TRBJ2-1
d_gene: TRBD2
abundance: .
CDR3aa: CASSQGTSGIESEQFF
CDR3nt: TGTGCCAGCAGCCAGGGGACTAGCGGGATTGAAAGTGAGCAGTTCTTC

v_gene: TRBV12-3/TRBV12-4
j_gene: TRBJ1-6
d_gene: TRBD1
abundance: .
CDR3aa: CASTVTGNSPLHF
CDR3nt: TGTGCCAGCACTGTGACAGGGAATTCACCCCTCCACTTT

v_gene: TRBV27
j_gene: TRBJ2-5
d_gene: TRBD1
abundance: .
CDR3aa: CASTGQGGGNEQYF
CDR3nt: TGTGCCAGCACTGGACAGGGAGGAGGCAATGAGCAGTACTTC

v_gene: TRBV5-1
j_gene: TRBJ1-1
d_gene: .
abundance: few
CDR3aa: CASRSDRNTEAFF
CDR3nt: TGCGCCAGCAGATCCGACAGGAACACTGAAGCTTTCTTT

v_gene: TRBV20-1
j_gene: TRBJ1-5
d_gene: TRBD1
abundance: few
CDR3aa: CSGAGGSGNQPQHF
CDR3nt: TGCAGTGGGGCAGGGGGGTCGGGCAATCAGCCCCAGCATTTT

v_gene: TRBV4-1
j_gene: TRBJ2-3
d_gene: .
abundance: .
CDR3aa: CASSQEGVSSVSTDTQYF
CDR3nt: TGCGCCAGCAGCCAAGAAGGGGTCTCTAGCGTTAGCACAGATACGCAGTATTTT

v_gene: TRBV7-8
j_gene: TRBJ2-3
d_gene: .
abundance: .
CDR3aa: CASGGLETTDTQYF
CDR3nt: TGTGCCAGCGGCGGACTGGAAACCACAGATACGCAGTATTTT

v_gene: TRBV4-2
j_gene: TRBJ1-1
d_gene: .
abundance: .
CDR3aa: CASSWRTDLNTEAFF
CDR3nt: TGTGCCAGCAGCTGGCGGACAGACCTGAACACTGAAGCTTTCTTT

v_gene: TRBV19
j_gene: TRBJ2-1
d_gene: TRBD2
abundance: .
CDR3aa: CASSTTGTNYNEQFF
CDR3nt: TGTGCCAGTAGTACCACCGGGACTAACTACAATGAGCAGTTCTTC

v_gene: TRBV9
j_gene: TRBJ2-7
d_gene: .
abundance: .
CDR3aa: CASSVGEGSGPFPYEQYF
CDR3nt: TGTGCCAGCAGCGTAGGAGAAGGTAGCGGTCCCTTCCCCTACGAGCAGTACTTC

v_gene: TRBV7-9
j_gene: TRBJ2-7
d_gene: .
abundance: few
CDR3aa: CASRKQGSGFNEQYF
CDR3nt: TGTGCCAGCAGGAAACAGGGTTCGGGATTCAACGAGCAGTACTTC